A single sample is the source of the 19 T cell receptor beta chains below, sequenced in a study of Ad26.COV2.S vaccination and SARS-CoV-2 variants. Sequencing used immunoSEQ multiplex PCR; TCRdb keeps in-frame clones, though not all of them. This table holds some 460,000 clones, nearly 90% found once. Treatment here: some 20 received Ad26.COV2.S at low or high dose, single or two shots; 5 received placebo; per-sample allocation not given. At day 63 after the first vaccine or placebo injection, samples were drawn. This material consisted of peripheral blood, taken in a trial of Ad26.COV2.S vaccine versus placebo. These receptors all stem from a person aged 18-60 years who received the Ad26.COV2.S COVID-19 vaccine or a placebo.

This clone was detected only once. The chain combines TRBV2 with TRBJ1-1; 7 bases are shared with TRBD1. The CDR3 contains 15 residues. The V gene end was trimmed by 5 bases and the J gene end by 0 bases; junction bases not matched to a gene: 6. CDR1 and CDR2 (germline): SNHLY, FYNNEI. The CDR3 region is CASSWDRLMNTEAFF. The CDR3 nucleotides are TGTGCCAGCAGTTGGGACAGACTAATGAACACTGAAGCTTTCTTT.

The rearrangement joins TRBV30 to TRBJ2-1, with no clear D. In germline, CDR1 is GTSNPN, CDR2 SVGIG (reference sequence). Trimming left V 3 bases short and J 1 base short, with 4 bases between. The CDR3 extends over 12 amino acids. Written as DNA, the CDR3 is TGTGCCTGGAGCCGGTCCTACAATGAGCAGTTCTTC. Amino acids: CAWSRSYNEQFF. Drawing the rest from reference TRBV30 and TRBJ2-1, the complete variable domain is SQTIHQWPATLVQPVGSPLSLECTVEGTSNPNLYWYRQAAGRGLQLLFYSVGIGQISSEVPQNLSASRPQDRQFILSSKKLLLSDSGFYLCAWSRSYNEQFFGPGTRLTVL.

The rearrangement joins TRBV6-1 to TRBJ1-2; D remains unclear. Trimming took off 2 bases at V and 6 bases at J, with 13 bases between the two ends. Germline values: CDR1 MNHNS, CDR2 SASEGT. This CDR3 has 14 residues. Written as DNA, the CDR3 is TGTGCCAGCAGTGAACGGTCGGGGAACGATGGCTACACCTTC. Translation: CASSERSGNDGYTF.

This chain links TRBV10-3 with TRBJ2-2; D not resolved. This CDR3 has 13 amino acids. V shed 6 bases and J shed 2 bases, with 7 bases lying between them. Germline V CDR1 and CDR2: ENHRY, SYGVKD. CDR3 residues: CAIRDINTGELFF. The CDR3 DNA follows: TGTGCCATCAGAGACATCAACACCGGGGAGCTGTTTTTT.

This clone was detected only a few times. The CDR3 loop reads CSVVWGSNQPQHF. For the CDR3, the DNA is TGCAGCGTTGTCTGGGGCAGCAATCAGCCCCAGCATTTT. V usage is TRBV29-1 and J usage is TRBJ1-5; perhaps TRBD1 as D (5 bases). V was cut by 4 bases and J by 1 base, with 8 bases left in between. CDR1 and CDR2 (germline): SQVTM, ANQGSEA. The CDR3 totals 13 residues.

The chain is built from TRBV25-1 and TRBJ2-3, with D unclear. This CDR3 is built from 13 residues. Deletions cut 6 bases from V and 6 bases from J, with 13 bases between. Germline V gene data show CDR1 as MGHDK and CDR2 as SYGVNS. The CDR3 reads CASRTSMGDTQYF. The CDR3 coding sequence is TGTGCCAGCAGAACCTCTATGGGGGATACGCAGTATTTT.

This clone was detected once. CDR3 sequence reads: CASSLHYRGLAETQYF. The DNA for the CDR3 is TGTGCCAGCAGCTTACACTACAGGGGGCTGGCGGAGACCCAGTACTTC. This chain connects TRBV5-4 to TRBJ2-5; 9 bases line up with TRBD1. J gave up 5 bases and V 2 bases, and 10 bases lay outside the gene matches. There are 16 residues in the CDR3. From germline, CDR1 is SGHNT and CDR2 YYREEE (reference sequence).

The V gene is TRBV28, the J gene TRBJ1-2; D is possibly TRBD1 (6 bases). This CDR3 contains 13 residues. In germline, CDR1 is MDHEN, CDR2 SYDVKM. V lost 6 bases to trimming and J lost 5 bases, with 13 bases between them. The CDR3 DNA follows: TGTGCCAGCAGAGCCGGGACACCGTATGGCTACACCTTC. Translated: CASRAGTPYGYTF.

The chain employs TRBV7-3 and TRBJ2-5; D gene unclear. Germline V CDR1 and CDR2: SGHTA, FQGTGA. Trimming pared 1 base from V and 7 bases from J, leaving 13 bases between. This CDR3 region has 14 residues. The CDR3 DNA reads as TGTGCCAGCAGCTTAATAGGTGACCCCAGGACCCAGTACTTC. This encodes CASSLIGDPRTQYF.

The V gene is TRBV18, the J gene TRBJ2-1, with D maybe TRBD2 (5 bases). This CDR3 has 15 residues. V was clipped by 6 bases and J by 0 bases, with 12 bases between them. Germline V gene data show CDR1 as KGHSH and CDR2 as LQKENI. CDR3 region: CASSTLATSYNEQFF. The DNA of the CDR3 is TGTGCCAGCTCCACATTAGCGACCTCCTACAATGAGCAGTTCTTC.

By sample share, this clone is medium-sized. DNA of the CDR3: TGTGCCAGCAGTTTTCCCCAGTGGAGCTCCTACGAGCAGTACTTC. Translation: CASSFPQWSSYEQYF. The V and J genes are TRBV28 and TRBJ2-7; no definite D call. The germline V gene encodes CDR1 MDHEN and CDR2 SYDVKM. The CDR3 runs to 15 residues. Deletions cut 3 bases from V and 0 bases from J, with 12 bases between.

The chain recombines TRBV2 with TRBJ1-3, with a tentative D call TRBD1 (6 bases). V was clipped by 5 bases and J by 0 bases, with 17 bases between them. This CDR3 is built from 17 residues. CDR1 is SNHLY, CDR2 FYNNEI, per germline. For the CDR3, the DNA is TGTGCCAGCAGTCAAGGGGTTCCCAGGGGCTCTGGAAACACCATATATTTT. This translates into CASSQGVPRGSGNTIYF.

The chain has TRBV6-5 and TRBJ1-1; D is ambiguous. The CDR3 is 15 amino acids. V gave up 2 bases and J gave up 1 base, with 11 bases separating them. The germline V gene encodes CDR1 MNHEY and CDR2 SVGAGI. The CDR3 region is CASSYGRHPNTEAFF. The CDR3 DNA is TGTGCCAGCAGTTACGGTCGGCACCCGAACACTGAAGCTTTCTTT.

The chain couples TRBV7-6 to TRBJ1-1, with D hard to call. The CDR3 length is 15 residues. With 3 bases removed from V and 4 bases from J, the gap between germline ends came to 15 bases. Germline V CDR1 and CDR2: SGHVS, FNYEAQ. DNA of the CDR3: TGTGCCAGCAGCTTGGAGGGTACGGGCTTCACTGAAGCTTTCTTT. It is translated as CASSLEGTGFTEAFF.

The chain uses TRBV3-1 (or the pseudogene TRBV3-2) and TRBJ1-5; D is unclear. V was pared by 0 bases and J by 7 bases, with 13 bases between. The CDR3 covers 15 residues. The germline CDR1 and CDR2 sequences are LGHDT and YNNKEL (reference sequence). The DNA of the CDR3 is TGTGCCAGCAGCCAAGATTTAGGGTGGGGACAGCCCCAGCATTTT. Amino acids: CASSQDLGWGQPQHF.

V gene TRBV6-5 combines with J gene TRBJ1-4; D perhaps matches TRBD1 (5 bases). Germline V gene sequence: CDR1 MNHEY, CDR2 SVGAGI. This CDR3 spans 15 amino acids. With 9 bases removed from V and 0 bases from J, the gap between germline ends came to 14 bases. As DNA, the CDR3 is TGTGCCAGTCGGATGGGGGTCGCAACTAATGAAAAACTGTTTTTT. This encodes CASRMGVATNEKLFF.

V gene TRBV7-6 combines with J gene TRBJ2-6, with 8 bases lining up with TRBD1. The CDR3 has 19 amino acids. Losses at the gene ends were 0 bases for V and 3 bases for J; bases not matched to a gene: 10. Germline assignment: CDR1 SGHVS and CDR2 FNYEAQ. The chain's CDR3 is CASSLARGRGQGGANVLTF. CDR3 DNA sequence: TGTGCCAGCAGCTTAGCGAGGGGCAGGGGGCAAGGTGGGGCCAACGTCCTGACTTTC. Based on the CDR3 plus reference TRBV7-6 and TRBJ2-6, the full variable domain is GAGVSQSPRYKVTKRGQDVALRCDPISGHVSLYWYRQALGQGPEFLTYFNYEAQQDKSGLPNDRFSAERPEGSISTLTIQRTEQRDSAMYRCASSLARGRGQGGANVLTFGAGSRLTVL.

This chain links TRBV27 with TRBJ2-1, with 11 bases fitting TRBD2. From germline, CDR1 is MNHEY and CDR2 SMNVEV (reference sequence). CDR3 size: 16 residues. Trimming at V came to 5 bases and at J to 5 bases, leaving 8 bases not matched to a gene. For the CDR3, the DNA is TGTGCCAGCAGTATCAATCTAGCGGGGGGAAACAATGAGCAGTTCTTC. Translated, it gives CASSINLAGGNNEQFF.

This chain links TRBV11-2 with TRBJ2-1, with D possibly TRBD2 on 6 matching bases. Germline CDR1 reads SGHAT; CDR2 reads FQNNGV. The CDR3 spans 17 residues. V was shortened by 0 bases and J by 0 bases, with 12 bases between the two germline ends. Here the CDR3 reads CASSLDLGGSSYNEQFF. CDR3 in DNA: TGTGCCAGCAGCTTAGATCTGGGAGGAAGCTCCTACAATGAGCAGTTCTTC. Filled out from reference TRBV11-2 and TRBJ2-1, the complete variable domain reads EAGVAQSPRYKIIEKRQSVAFWCNPISGHATLYWYQQILGQGPKLLIQFQNNGVVDDSQLPKDRFSAERLKGVDSTLKIQPAKLEDSAVYLCASSLDLGGSSYNEQFFGPGTRLTVL.